This T cell receptor (beta chain) came from a study of blood T cell repertoires in COVID-19. Study overall: Both acute and convalescent COVID-19 samples were obtained from the United States, Italy and Spain.

Trimming pared 6 bases from V and 3 bases from J, leaving 11 bases between. This CDR3 spans 13 amino acids. Clones were read by immunoSEQ multiplex PCR, and TCRdb kept only the in-frame ones, dropping some. The table records approximately 270,000 clones, more than 75% of them present only once. V gene TRBV12-3 or TRBV12-4 combines with J gene TRBJ2-5, with D maybe TRBD2 (5 bases). The receptor comes from a man aged 40-50 years who had recovered from COVID-19. Sequenced sample: PBMCs or T cells enriched from blood (not recorded which). The CDR3 region is CASRLDWKETQYF. The CDR3 nucleotides are TGTGCCAGCAGACTGGACTGGAAAGAGACCCAGTACTTC.